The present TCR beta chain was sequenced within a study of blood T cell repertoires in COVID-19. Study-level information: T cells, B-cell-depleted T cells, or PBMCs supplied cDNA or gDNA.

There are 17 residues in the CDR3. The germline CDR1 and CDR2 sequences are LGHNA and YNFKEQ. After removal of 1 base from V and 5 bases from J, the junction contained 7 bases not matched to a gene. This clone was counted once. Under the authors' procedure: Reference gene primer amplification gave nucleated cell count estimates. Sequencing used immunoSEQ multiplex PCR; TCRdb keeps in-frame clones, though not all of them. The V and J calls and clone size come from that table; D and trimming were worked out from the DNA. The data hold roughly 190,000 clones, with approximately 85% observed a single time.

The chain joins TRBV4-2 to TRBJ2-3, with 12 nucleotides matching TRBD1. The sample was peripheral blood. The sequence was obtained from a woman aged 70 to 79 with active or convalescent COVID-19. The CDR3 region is CASSQGGTGGFRDTQYF. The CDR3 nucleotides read TGTGCCAGCAGCCAAGGGGGGACAGGGGGCTTTAGAGATACGCAGTATTTT.